This T cell receptor beta chain emerged from a study of T cell repertoires in cytomegalovirus infection. Germline CDR1 reads LNHNV; CDR2 reads YYDKDF (reference sequence). V lost 0 bases and J 1 base, leaving 6 bases between the germline ends. The CDR3 has 15 amino acids. Worth noting for this clonotype: The antigen is unknown.

TCRdb re-called the reads through MiXCR, storing one row per CDR3 protein. The sample holds approximately 120,000 distinct CDR3 sequences; about 30% are singletons and the top ten take roughly 81%. Sequenced here: CD8+ T cells from cultured PBMCs, sampled from culture after CMV antigen stimulation. The rearrangement links TRBV15 to TRBJ1-4; D is unresolved. This clonotype originated in a human donor in good health (CMV status not recorded). Some clones in this sample may be carry-over from other donors' samples. CDR3 nucleotides: TGTGCCACCAGCAGAGATGGAGAAACTAATGAAAAACTGTTTTTT. Translated: CATSRDGETNEKLFF.